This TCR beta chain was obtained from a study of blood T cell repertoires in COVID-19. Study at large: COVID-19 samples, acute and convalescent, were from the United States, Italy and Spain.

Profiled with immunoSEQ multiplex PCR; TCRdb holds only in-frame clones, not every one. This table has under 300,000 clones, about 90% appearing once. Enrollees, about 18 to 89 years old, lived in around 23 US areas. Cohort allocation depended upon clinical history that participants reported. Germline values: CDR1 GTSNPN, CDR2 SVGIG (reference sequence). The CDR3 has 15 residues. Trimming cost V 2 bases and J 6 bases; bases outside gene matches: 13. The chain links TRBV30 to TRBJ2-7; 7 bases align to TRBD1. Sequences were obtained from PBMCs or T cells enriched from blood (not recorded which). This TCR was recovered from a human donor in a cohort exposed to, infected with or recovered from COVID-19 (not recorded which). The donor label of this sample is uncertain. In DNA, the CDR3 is TGTGCCTGGAGTCAGGGATTGCGGACAGGAATCGAGCAGTACTTC. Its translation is CAWSQGLRTGIEQYF.